This TCR beta chain was observed in a study of cytomegalovirus exposure and HLA in healthy donors. 60 Vbeta and 13 Jbeta primers were used in PCR. Data came from immunoSEQ multiplex PCR; TCRdb stores just in-frame clones and leaves some out. This sample has some 150,000 clones, with approximately 87% found just once. This clone has a single count. V was pared by 1 base and J by 8 bases, with 17 bases between. The CDR3 is 15 residues long. CDR1 and CDR2 from the germline V gene are MGHRA and YSYEKL. Sequencing was performed on PBMCs. This receptor was obtained from a man in his forties in good health and CMV-seronegative. The gene calls are TRBV4-1 and TRBJ1-1, with D maybe TRBD1 (5 bases). The CDR3 loop is CASSQAPPGGNEAFF. Here the CDR3 DNA reads TGCGCCAGCAGCCAAGCCCCCCCGGGGGGAAACGAAGCTTTCTTT.